Listed below are T cell receptor beta chains from one sample, sequenced in a study of blood T cell repertoires in COVID-19. Produced via immunoSEQ multiplex PCR; TCRdb's table is partial and in-frame only. This table has roughly 120,000 clones, approximately 82% appearing once. Specimen: peripheral blood. The receptor source for this set is a man between 70 and 80 years old with active or convalescent COVID-19. Each CDR3 is given with its conserved first and last residue. D genes are given only for firm matches. A row's size may be missing; if present it is once, few, many or a size class.

d_gene | j_gene | v_gene | abundance | CDR3nt | CDR3aa
TRBD1 | TRBJ1-6 | TRBV7-9 | NA | TGTGCCAGCAGTTCAACAGGGGGGGGGTCACCCCTCCACTTT | CASSSTGGGSPLHF
TRBD2 | TRBJ2-5 | TRBV5-1 | NA | TGCGCCAGCAGCCTGACTAGCGGGGGGGAGACCCAGTACTTC | CASSLTSGGETQYF
NA | TRBJ2-5 | TRBV5-6 | NA | TGTGCCAGCAGCTTCTTACAGGGGGGGCAAGAGACCCAGTACTTC | CASSFLQGGQETQYF
NA | TRBJ1-1 | TRBV6-1 | NA | TGTGCCAGCAGTGAAGCGTCTCCAAAGGGGACTGAAGCTTTCTTT | CASSEASPKGTEAFF
TRBD1 | TRBJ1-4 | TRBV4-2 | NA | TGTGCCAGCAGCCCTCGAACCCGGACAGGTCCATCTAATGAAAAACTGTTTTTT | CASSPRTRTGPSNEKLFF
NA | TRBJ2-7 | TRBV21-1 | NA | TGTGCCAGCAACCCTCCCCCTTCCAGCCCCCAACTAGATATTGCCTACGAGCAGTACTTC | CASNPPPSSPQLDIAYEQYF
NA | TRBJ1-6 | TRBV3-1/TRBV3-2 | NA | TGTGCCAGCAGCCAGACAGATAATAATTCACCCCTCCACTTT | CASSQTDNNSPLHF
TRBD2 | TRBJ2-3 | TRBV9 | NA | TGTGCCAGCAGCGTAGGAACTAGCGGGAGGGCCGCAGATACGCAGTATTTT | CASSVGTSGRAADTQYF
NA | TRBJ1-6 | TRBV7-9 | NA | TGTGCCAGCAGCTTTATCCAACCCCGAAAGAGTTCACCCCTCCACTTT | CASSFIQPRKSSPLHF
NA | TRBJ2-2 | TRBV6-5 | NA | TGTGCCAGCAGTAGTGACGGGAGCGCCGGGGAGCTGTTTTTT | CASSSDGSAGELFF
NA | TRBJ1-2 | TRBV7-9 | NA | TGTGCCAGCACCCTAGGACGACAGTATGGCTACACCTTC | CASTLGRQYGYTF
NA | TRBJ2-7 | TRBV12-3/TRBV12-4 | NA | TGTGCCAGCAGTTTAGCCGCCTACGAGCAGTACTTC | CASSLAAYEQYF
NA | TRBJ1-4 | TRBV10-3 | NA | TGTGCCATCAGCCTGGACAGCTCTAATGAAAAACTGTTTTTT | CAISLDSSNEKLFF
TRBD2 | TRBJ2-3 | TRBV5-8 | NA | TGTGCCAGCAGCACAGGACTAGCCCCTAGCACAGATACGCAGTATTTT | CASSTGLAPSTDTQYF
TRBD1 | TRBJ1-5 | TRBV7-2 | NA | TGTGCCAGCAGAGACAGGGGGAATCAGCCCCAGCATTTT | CASRDRGNQPQHF
NA | TRBJ1-1 | TRBV10-3 | few | TGTGCCATCAGTGAAGCCCCCTTGGGCAGGGAACCGGGTGACGCTTTCTTT | CAISEAPLGREPGDAFF